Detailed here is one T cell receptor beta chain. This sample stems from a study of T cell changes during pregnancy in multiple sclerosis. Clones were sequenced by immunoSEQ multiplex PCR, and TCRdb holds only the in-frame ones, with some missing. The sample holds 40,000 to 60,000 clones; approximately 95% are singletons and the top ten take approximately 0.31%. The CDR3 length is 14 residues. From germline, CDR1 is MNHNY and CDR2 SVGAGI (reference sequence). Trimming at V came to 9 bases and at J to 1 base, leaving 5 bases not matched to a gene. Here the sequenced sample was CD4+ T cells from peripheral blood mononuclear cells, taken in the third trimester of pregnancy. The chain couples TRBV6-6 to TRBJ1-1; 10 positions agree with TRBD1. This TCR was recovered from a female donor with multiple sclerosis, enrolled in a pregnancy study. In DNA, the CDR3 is TGTGCCAGTAGGAGACAGGGGGCGAACACTGAAGCTTTCTTT. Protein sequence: CASRRQGANTEAFF.